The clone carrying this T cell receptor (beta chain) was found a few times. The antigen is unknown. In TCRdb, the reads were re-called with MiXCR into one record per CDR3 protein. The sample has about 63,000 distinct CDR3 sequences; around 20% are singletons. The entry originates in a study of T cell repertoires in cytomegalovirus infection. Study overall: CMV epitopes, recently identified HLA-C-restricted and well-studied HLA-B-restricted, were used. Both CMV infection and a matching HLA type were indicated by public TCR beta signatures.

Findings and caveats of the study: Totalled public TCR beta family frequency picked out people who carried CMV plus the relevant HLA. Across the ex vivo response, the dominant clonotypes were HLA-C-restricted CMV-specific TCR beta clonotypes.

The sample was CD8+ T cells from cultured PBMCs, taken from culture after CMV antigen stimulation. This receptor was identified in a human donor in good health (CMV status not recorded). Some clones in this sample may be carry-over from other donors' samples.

Here the CDR3 reads CASTVNTEAFF. CDR3 coding DNA: TGTGCCAGTACTGTGAACACTGAAGCTTTCTTT. The chain recombines TRBV19 with TRBJ1-1; D gene unclear. The CDR3 totals 11 residues. Germline loops: CDR1 LNHDA, CDR2 SQIVND (reference sequence). Trimming shortened V by 7 bases and J by 0 bases, and 3 bases separated the two germline ends.